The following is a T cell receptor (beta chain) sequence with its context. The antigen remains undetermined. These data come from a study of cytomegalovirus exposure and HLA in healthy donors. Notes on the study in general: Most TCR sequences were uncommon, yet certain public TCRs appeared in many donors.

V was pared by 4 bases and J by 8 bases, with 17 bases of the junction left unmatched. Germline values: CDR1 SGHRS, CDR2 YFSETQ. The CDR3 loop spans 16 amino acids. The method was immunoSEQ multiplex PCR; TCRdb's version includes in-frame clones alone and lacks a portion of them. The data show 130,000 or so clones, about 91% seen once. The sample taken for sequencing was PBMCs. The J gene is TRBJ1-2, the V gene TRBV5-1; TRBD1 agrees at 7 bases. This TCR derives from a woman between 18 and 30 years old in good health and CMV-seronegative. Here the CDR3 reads CASSSRDSPPSGGYTF. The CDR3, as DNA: TGCGCCAGCAGCAGCCGGGACAGCCCACCTTCTGGAGGCTACACCTTC.